The rows below give T cell receptor beta chains drawn from one sample of a study of cytotoxic CD8 clonotypes in ibrutinib-treated CLL. Sequenced by immunoSEQ multiplex PCR; TCRdb stores in-frame clones only, minus some. The profile shows around 7,900 clones, 70% to 75% of them singletons. Sequenced material: PBMCs, taken before ibrutinib treatment. Every receptor here comes from a human donor with chronic lymphocytic leukemia. Each CDR3 is given with its conserved first and last residue. The order of the fields is J gene, V gene, CDR3 length, D gene, clone size, CDR3 DNA, CDR3 protein. D genes are given only for firm matches. Clone size is not always given. Where it is, it says once, few, many or a class for expanded clones.

j_gene: TRBJ2-5; v_gene: TRBV5-4; len: 15; d_gene: NA; abundance: NA; CDR3nt: TGTGCCAGCAGCTCGAACCAGGGATTTAAAGAGACCCAGTACTTC; CDR3aa: CASSSNQGFKETQYF
j_gene: TRBJ2-1; v_gene: TRBV11-2; len: 15; d_gene: TRBD2; abundance: NA; CDR3nt: TGTGCCAGCAGCCCGGGGGGACTAGATGGTAATGAGCAGTTCTTC; CDR3aa: CASSPGGLDGNEQFF
j_gene: TRBJ2-3; v_gene: TRBV5-1; len: 16; d_gene: NA; abundance: NA; CDR3nt: TGCGCCAGCACCCGAGGTTCGGGAGTAAGCACAGATACGCAGTATTTT; CDR3aa: CASTRGSGVSTDTQYF
j_gene: TRBJ2-3; v_gene: TRBV2; len: 12; d_gene: NA; abundance: NA; CDR3nt: TGTGCCAGCAAGGACAGCTCTAAGGCGCAGTATTTT; CDR3aa: CASKDSSKAQYF
j_gene: TRBJ2-2; v_gene: TRBV15; len: 17; d_gene: TRBD1; abundance: NA; CDR3nt: TGTGCCACCAGCAGAGGGGAGGGGACAGGGGGCACCGGGGAGCTGTTTTTT; CDR3aa: CATSRGEGTGGTGELFF
j_gene: TRBJ2-1; v_gene: TRBV7-9; len: 18; d_gene: TRBD1; abundance: NA; CDR3nt: TGTGCCAGCAGCTTAGCGCCGGGACAGGGGGTAACCTACAATGAGCAGTTCTTC; CDR3aa: CASSLAPGQGVTYNEQFF
j_gene: TRBJ2-3; v_gene: TRBV29-1; len: 14; d_gene: TRBD1; abundance: NA; CDR3nt: TGCAGCGCAGAGAGACAGGGGTTTACAGATACGCAGTATTTT; CDR3aa: CSAERQGFTDTQYF
j_gene: TRBJ2-7; v_gene: TRBV5-1; len: 14; d_gene: NA; abundance: NA; CDR3nt: TGCGCCAGCAGCTTGGCGGGAGTTAGCTACGAGCAGTACTTC; CDR3aa: CASSLAGVSYEQYF
j_gene: TRBJ2-2; v_gene: TRBV7-6; len: 13; d_gene: TRBD2; abundance: NA; CDR3nt: TGTGCCGTCGCGGGGGTGAACACCGGGGAGCTGTTTTTT; CDR3aa: CAVAGVNTGELFF
j_gene: TRBJ2-7; v_gene: TRBV11-2; len: 14; d_gene: TRBD1; abundance: NA; CDR3nt: TGTGCCAGCAGCTCGGACAGGGGCAGGAGCGAGCAGTACTTC; CDR3aa: CASSSDRGRSEQYF
j_gene: TRBJ2-7; v_gene: TRBV5-1; len: 14; d_gene: TRBD1; abundance: NA; CDR3nt: TGCGCCAGCAGCTTGCGTCCCGGACAGGAGAGGCAGTACTTC; CDR3aa: CASSLRPGQERQYF
j_gene: TRBJ2-7; v_gene: TRBV7-9; len: 13; d_gene: NA; abundance: NA; CDR3nt: TGTGCCAGCACGGATAGCCGCTCCTACGAGCAGTACTTC; CDR3aa: CASTDSRSYEQYF
j_gene: TRBJ2-7; v_gene: TRBV5-1; len: 18; d_gene: TRBD2; abundance: NA; CDR3nt: TGCGCCAGCAGATCAGCCGGGACTAGCGGGAGGGAAGGATACGAGCAGTACTTC; CDR3aa: CASRSAGTSGREGYEQYF
j_gene: TRBJ1-1; v_gene: TRBV7-3; len: 10; d_gene: NA; abundance: few; CDR3nt: TGTGCCAGCAGCTTGGATGAAGCTTTCTTT; CDR3aa: CASSLDEAFF
j_gene: TRBJ1-5; v_gene: TRBV30; len: 14; d_gene: NA; abundance: once; CDR3nt: TGTGCCTGGAGTGTACAAGGTATTGGTCAGCCCCAGCATTTT; CDR3aa: CAWSVQGIGQPQHF
j_gene: TRBJ2-3; v_gene: TRBV11-3; len: 11; d_gene: NA; abundance: NA; CDR3nt: TGTGCCAGCAGCTTGGGTGGTACGCAGTATTTT; CDR3aa: CASSLGGTQYF
j_gene: TRBJ2-3; v_gene: TRBV11-1; len: 17; d_gene: TRBD2; abundance: NA; CDR3nt: TGTGCCAGCAGCTTAGAAGCCGGGCGGGGGTTCGCAGATACGCAGTATTTT; CDR3aa: CASSLEAGRGFADTQYF
j_gene: TRBJ1-1; v_gene: TRBV14; len: 16; d_gene: TRBD1; abundance: NA; CDR3nt: TGTGCCAGCAGCCAAGGATTGTGGACAGGGGACACTGAAGCTTTCTTT; CDR3aa: CASSQGLWTGDTEAFF
j_gene: TRBJ1-2; v_gene: TRBV5-8; len: 13; d_gene: NA; abundance: NA; CDR3nt: TGTGCCAGCAGCTTGGGGGGTCTCTATGGCTACACCTTC; CDR3aa: CASSLGGLYGYTF
j_gene: TRBJ1-1; v_gene: TRBV4-1; len: 13; d_gene: NA; abundance: few; CDR3nt: TGCGCCAGCAGCCAAATTGTTGCCACTGAAGCTTTCTTT; CDR3aa: CASSQIVATEAFF
j_gene: TRBJ2-2; v_gene: TRBV27; len: 12; d_gene: TRBD1; abundance: medium-sized; CDR3nt: TGTGCCAGTACAGGGGGCACCGGGGAGCTGTTTTTT; CDR3aa: CASTGGTGELFF
j_gene: TRBJ2-3; v_gene: TRBV15; len: 14; d_gene: NA; abundance: NA; CDR3nt: TGTGCCACCAGCAGAGATTCCCAGGTAGATACGCAGTATTTT; CDR3aa: CATSRDSQVDTQYF
j_gene: TRBJ2-7; v_gene: TRBV27; len: 16; d_gene: NA; abundance: few; CDR3nt: TGTGCCAGCAGTTTATCCTCCCCTGACAGGACCTACGAGCAGTACTTC; CDR3aa: CASSLSSPDRTYEQYF
j_gene: TRBJ2-5; v_gene: TRBV7-9; len: 12; d_gene: NA; abundance: once; CDR3nt: TGTGCCAGCAGCCCCGGGGCTGTGACCCAGTACTTC; CDR3aa: CASSPGAVTQYF
j_gene: TRBJ2-2; v_gene: TRBV28; len: 15; d_gene: NA; abundance: NA; CDR3nt: TGTGCCAGCAGTACCTTCCTCAGGGTTGGCGGGGAGCTGTTTTTT; CDR3aa: CASSTFLRVGGELFF
j_gene: TRBJ2-7; v_gene: TRBV27; len: 17; d_gene: NA; abundance: NA; CDR3nt: TGTGCCAGCAGTTTATGGGACAGCGGGGGCATGTCCTACGAGCAGTACTTC; CDR3aa: CASSLWDSGGMSYEQYF
j_gene: TRBJ2-3; v_gene: TRBV6-4; len: 14; d_gene: NA; abundance: NA; CDR3nt: TGTGCCAGCAGTTTCGGCCTATCCGGCGATACGCAGTATTTT; CDR3aa: CASSFGLSGDTQYF
j_gene: TRBJ1-6; v_gene: TRBV11-2; len: 18; d_gene: TRBD1; abundance: NA; CDR3nt: TGTGCCAGCAGCCGAGGACAGGCGTCGGCCACCTATAATTCACCCCTCCACTTT; CDR3aa: CASSRGQASATYNSPLHF
j_gene: TRBJ1-1; v_gene: TRBV4-1; len: 11; d_gene: NA; abundance: NA; CDR3nt: TGCGCCAGCAGCCAAGAATCGAGGGCTTTCTTT; CDR3aa: CASSQESRAFF
j_gene: TRBJ1-2; v_gene: TRBV27; len: 16; d_gene: NA; abundance: NA; CDR3nt: TGTGCCAGCAGTTTATTCTCGACAAACAACCACTATGGCTACACCTTC; CDR3aa: CASSLFSTNNHYGYTF
j_gene: TRBJ1-1; v_gene: TRBV6-1; len: 11; d_gene: NA; abundance: NA; CDR3nt: TGTGCCATCTGGTTGAACACTGAAGCTTTCTTT; CDR3aa: CAIWLNTEAFF
j_gene: TRBJ2-7; v_gene: TRBV7-9; len: 13; d_gene: NA; abundance: NA; CDR3nt: TGTGCCAGCAGCTTAGGCAAGCCCTACGAGCAGTACTTC; CDR3aa: CASSLGKPYEQYF
j_gene: TRBJ2-6; v_gene: TRBV18; len: 16; d_gene: NA; abundance: few; CDR3nt: TGTGCCAGCGACCGGGACTCTAGCTCTGGGGCCAACGTCCTGACTTTC; CDR3aa: CASDRDSSSGANVLTF
j_gene: TRBJ1-2; v_gene: TRBV10-3; len: 12; d_gene: TRBD1; abundance: few; CDR3nt: TGTGCCATCAGCGGAACAGGGGATGGCTACACCTTC; CDR3aa: CAISGTGDGYTF
j_gene: TRBJ2-3; v_gene: TRBV18; len: 15; d_gene: TRBD2; abundance: NA; CDR3nt: TGTGCCAGCTCACAACTAGCGGGAGGAGGAGATACGCAGTATTTT; CDR3aa: CASSQLAGGGDTQYF
j_gene: TRBJ2-3; v_gene: TRBV25-1; len: 15; d_gene: TRBD2; abundance: NA; CDR3nt: TGTGCCAGCAGACTAGCGGGAGGACCTATAGATACGCAGTATTTT; CDR3aa: CASRLAGGPIDTQYF
j_gene: TRBJ1-1; v_gene: TRBV4-1; len: 14; d_gene: NA; abundance: once; CDR3nt: TGCGCCAGCAGCCAACAGGGGTACGGCACTGAAGCTTTCTTT; CDR3aa: CASSQQGYGTEAFF
j_gene: TRBJ2-7; v_gene: TRBV20-1; len: 11; d_gene: NA; abundance: few; CDR3nt: TGCAGTGGGCCCCAGCGTTATGAGCAGTACTTC; CDR3aa: CSGPQRYEQYF
j_gene: TRBJ2-1; v_gene: TRBV27; len: 12; d_gene: NA; abundance: NA; CDR3nt: TGTGCCAGCACAGACCAGAGGAATGAGCAGTTCTTC; CDR3aa: CASTDQRNEQFF
j_gene: TRBJ2-1; v_gene: TRBV7-2; len: 18; d_gene: TRBD2; abundance: NA; CDR3nt: TGTGCCAGCAGCTTAGTTCCCCGGACTAGCGGGAGAAAAAATGAGCAGTTCTTC; CDR3aa: CASSLVPRTSGRKNEQFF
j_gene: TRBJ2-7; v_gene: TRBV9; len: 14; d_gene: TRBD2; abundance: few; CDR3nt: TGTGCCAGCAGCGTGGGCGGGAGCTCCTACGAGCAGTACTTC; CDR3aa: CASSVGGSSYEQYF
j_gene: TRBJ1-3; v_gene: TRBV30; len: 14; d_gene: NA; abundance: NA; CDR3nt: TGTGCCTGGGGTCCGGGTCAGGGCGGAAACACCATATATTTT; CDR3aa: CAWGPGQGGNTIYF